The 8 T cell receptor beta chains below were found in one sample sequenced in a study of long-term antiretroviral therapy in people with HIV. This was the immunoSEQ v3.0 assay at survey level. Repertoires were generated with immunoSEQ multiplex PCR, while TCRdb's copy carries only in-frame clones and drops some. Of about 18,000 clones listed, more than 65% are singletons. This sample comprised unsorted PBMCs, obtained 0.5 years before starting antiretroviral therapy. The receptors originated from a woman aged 50 to 60 with HIV.

V is TRBV7-9 and J is TRBJ1-4, with D tentatively TRBD1 (5 bases). The V end lost 1 base, the J end lost 0 bases, and 9 bases lay between the germline ends. Per germline, CDR1 SEHNR and CDR2 FQNEAQ (reference sequence). This CDR3 spans 16 amino acids. The CDR3 loop reads CASSLGDGATNEKLFF. DNA of the CDR3: TGTGCCAGCAGCTTAGGGGACGGTGCAACTAATGAAAAACTGTTTTTT.

Here the CDR3 DNA reads TGTGCCATCGGAGGGCAGGGCTACTCCTACGAGCAGTACTTC. Residues: CAIGGQGYSYEQYF. The chain has TRBV10-3 and TRBJ2-7; weak D call: TRBD2 (6 bases). CDR3 length equals 14 residues. Germline values: CDR1 ENHRY, CDR2 SYGVKD. The germline V and J ends were trimmed by 8 bases and 0 bases, with 14 bases remaining between them.

CDR3 sequence (DNA): TGTGCCAGTAGTATAGTTGGCGCAGATACGCAGTATTTT. This gives the protein CASSIVGADTQYF. The V gene is TRBV19, the J gene TRBJ2-3, with D unclear. The CDR3 consists of 13 residues. Germline assignment: CDR1 LNHDA and CDR2 SQIVND (reference sequence). V was cut by 1 base and J by 4 bases, with 6 bases left in between.

The chain has TRBV5-5 and TRBJ1-4; TRBD1 is a possible D gene (5 bases). The germline V gene has CDR1 SGHKS and CDR2 YYEKEE (reference sequence). CDR3 length: 15 amino acids. V was trimmed by 6 bases and J by 4 bases, leaving 16 bases between them. CDR3 sequence: CASIDTQGYNEKLFF. The CDR3, as DNA: TGTGCCAGCATCGATACTCAGGGATATAATGAAAAACTGTTTTTT.

This clone was picked up one time. The chain uses TRBV5-1 and TRBJ2-3; D possibly uses TRBD1 or TRBD2 (6 bases each). V dropped 0 bases and J dropped 2 bases, with 13 bases sitting between them. The CDR3 spans 16 residues. The germline V gene encodes CDR1 SGHRS and CDR2 YFSETQ. The DNA for the CDR3 is TGCGCCAGCAGCTTGGATGCCGGGGGCGACACAGATACGCAGTATTTT. Protein product: CASSLDAGGDTDTQYF. Using reference TRBV5-1 and TRBJ2-3 for the parts outside the CDR3, the full variable domain is KAGVTQTPRYLIKTRGQQVTLSCSPISGHRSVSWYQQTPGQGLQFLFEYFSETQRNKGNFPGRFSGRQFSNSRSEMNVSTLELGDSALYLCASSLDAGGDTDTQYFGPGTRLTVL.

The V call is TRBV13, the J call TRBJ1-2, with 8 nucleotides matching TRBD1. This CDR3 is 17 amino acids long. Germline V gene data show CDR1 as PRHDT and CDR2 as FYEKMQ (reference sequence). Unmatched junction bases numbered 18, after V lost 5 bases and J lost 7 bases. The CDR3 DNA is TGTGCCAGCAGCCAGGGTGAAGCCGCAGGGGGCGCAGGTGGCTACACCTTC. It is translated as CASSQGEAAGGAGGYTF.

The chain has TRBV7-8 and TRBJ1-1; 9 bases line up with TRBD1. V shed 1 base, J shed 1 base, and the junction held 1 base outside the gene matches. The CDR3 loop spans 15 amino acids. CDR1 SGHVS and CDR2 FQNEAQ come from the germline V gene. Written as DNA, the CDR3 is TGTGCCAGCAGCTTAGAGACAGGGGGGAACACTGAAGCTTTCTTT. This sequence encodes CASSLETGGNTEAFF.

The rearrangement uses TRBV14 and TRBJ2-6; no definite D call. This CDR3 region has 16 residues. From germline, CDR1 is SGHDN and CDR2 FVKESK. Trimming shortened V by 4 bases and J by 1 base, and 11 bases separated the two germline ends. In DNA form, the CDR3 reads TGTGCCAGCAGCCTCCTCCAGTTTTCTGGGGCCAACGTCCTGACTTTC. It specifies CASSLLQFSGANVLTF.